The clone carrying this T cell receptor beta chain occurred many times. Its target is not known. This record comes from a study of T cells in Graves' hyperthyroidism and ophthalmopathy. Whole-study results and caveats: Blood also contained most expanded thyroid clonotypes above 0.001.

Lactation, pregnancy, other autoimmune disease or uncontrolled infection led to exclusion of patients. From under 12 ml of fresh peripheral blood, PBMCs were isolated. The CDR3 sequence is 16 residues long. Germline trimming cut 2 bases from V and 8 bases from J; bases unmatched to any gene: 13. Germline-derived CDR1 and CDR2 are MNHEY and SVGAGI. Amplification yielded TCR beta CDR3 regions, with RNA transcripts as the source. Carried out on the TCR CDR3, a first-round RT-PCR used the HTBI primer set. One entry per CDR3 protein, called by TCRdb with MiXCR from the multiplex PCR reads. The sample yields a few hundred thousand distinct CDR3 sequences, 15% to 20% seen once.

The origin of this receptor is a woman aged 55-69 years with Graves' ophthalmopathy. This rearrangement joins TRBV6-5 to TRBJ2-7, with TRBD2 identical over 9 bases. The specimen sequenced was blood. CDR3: CASSYSGGSPLVKQYF. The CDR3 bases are TGTGCCAGCAGTTACAGCGGGGGGAGTCCCCTCGTCAAGCAGTACTTC.